This is a list of T cell receptor beta chains from one sample in a study of OX40 agonist ivuxolimab in advanced cancers. Only in-frame clones appear in the TCRdb table, and some are missing; sequencing was by immunoSEQ multiplex PCR. The sample has under 45,000 clones; 80% are singletons. Specimen: CD4+ or CD8+ T cells sorted from blood, collected in a trial of the OX40 agonist ivuxolimab. Receptors originate from an adult with an advanced solid tumor such as melanoma, head and neck, liver or kidney cancer. CDR3s include the opening cysteine and the closing phenylalanine or tryptophan. The D gene is left open where the match is weak. Expanded clones are given a class, and other clones once, few, many or no size at all.

length	V	D	J	size	CDR3	DNA
14	TRBV4-3	TRBD1	TRBJ1-4	-	CASSRDRGDEKLFF	TGCGCCAGCAGCAGGGACAGGGGCGATGAAAAACTGTTTTTT
15	TRBV6-1	TRBD1	TRBJ2-3	-	CASSLRDRVTDTQYF	TGTGCCAGCAGCCTCCGGGACAGGGTAACAGATACGCAGTATTTT
14	TRBV19	TRBD2	TRBJ2-7	-	CASSIAGAPYEQYF	TGTGCCAGTAGTATTGCGGGAGCCCCCTACGAGCAGTACTTC
13	TRBV6-6	-	TRBJ1-6	-	CASMLGNNSPLHF	TGTGCCAGCATGTTGGGGAATAATTCACCCCTCCACTTT
15	TRBV4-3	TRBD2	TRBJ2-4	-	CASSQVGGAKNIQYF	TGCGCCAGCAGCCAAGTCGGGGGGGCCAAAAACATTCAGTACTTC
13	TRBV7-3	-	TRBJ2-1	-	CASSSRTQGEQFF	TGTGCCAGCAGCTCCAGGACACAGGGTGAGCAGTTCTTC
14	TRBV30	-	TRBJ2-1	-	CAWSSPLPYNEQFF	TGTGCCTGGAGTTCCCCACTTCCGTACAATGAGCAGTTCTTC
13	TRBV4-3	-	TRBJ1-1	-	CASSPGGGTEAFF	TGCGCCAGCAGCCCGGGTGGGGGCACTGAAGCTTTCTTT
14	TRBV28	-	TRBJ1-1	-	CASSLPRVISEAFF	TGTGCCAGCAGTTTACCCAGGGTGATCTCTGAAGCTTTCTTT
14	TRBV30	TRBD1	TRBJ2-5	-	CACTSYRGLGTQYF	TGTGCCTGCACTTCCTACAGGGGCCTGGGGACCCAGTACTTC
12	TRBV6-1	-	TRBJ1-3	few	CAITASGNTIYF	TGTGCCATCACAGCTTCTGGAAACACCATATATTTT
15	TRBV6-5	-	TRBJ2-1	-	CASSYVSREPNEQFF	TGTGCCAGCAGTTACGTATCTCGGGAGCCCAATGAGCAGTTCTTC
12	TRBV28	-	TRBJ1-1	few	CASRVYNTEAFF	TGTGCCAGCAGGGTATACAACACTGAAGCTTTCTTT
14	TRBV28	TRBD1	TRBJ2-6	-	CASSTGAGANVLTF	TGTGCCAGCAGTACAGGGGCTGGGGCCAACGTCCTGACTTTC
15	TRBV11-2	TRBD1	TRBJ2-5	-	CASSDPGQGQETQYF	TGTGCCAGCAGCGACCCGGGACAGGGGCAAGAGACCCAGTACTTC
14	TRBV11-1	-	TRBJ2-2	-	CASSFRLNTGELFF	TGTGCCAGCAGCTTTCGACTCAACACCGGGGAGCTGTTTTTT
16	TRBV7-2	-	TRBJ1-5	-	CASSLASSRQNQPQHF	TGTGCCAGCAGCTTAGCAAGTTCCCGACAGAATCAGCCCCAGCATTTT
13	TRBV30	-	TRBJ2-5	-	CAWAGQSQETQYF	TGTGCCTGGGCCGGACAGTCCCAAGAGACCCAGTACTTC
15	TRBV11-2	TRBD1	TRBJ1-6	-	CASSRNRGQGSPLHF	TGTGCCAGCAGCAGAAACAGGGGGCAGGGATCACCCCTCCACTTT
13	TRBV18	-	TRBJ2-7	-	CASSPYGTYEQYF	TGTGCCAGCTCACCATACGGCACCTACGAGCAGTACTTC
12	TRBV6-5	-	TRBJ2-5	-	CASSSWGETQYF	TGTGCCAGCAGTTCTTGGGGCGAGACCCAGTACTTC
15	TRBV11-2	TRBD1	TRBJ2-7	-	CASSRPGQGVYEQYF	TGTGCCAGCAGCCGACCGGGACAGGGGGTCTACGAGCAGTACTTC
12	TRBV2	-	TRBJ2-2	-	CASRTNTGELFF	TGTGCCAGCCGGACGAACACCGGGGAGCTGTTTTTT
13	TRBV14	-	TRBJ2-2	-	CASSTHDTGELFF	TGTGCCAGCAGCACGCACGACACCGGGGAGCTGTTTTTT
14	TRBV6-4	-	TRBJ2-6	-	CASSPGTGANVLTF	TGTGCCAGCAGTCCAGGGACCGGGGCCAACGTCCTGACTTTC
16	TRBV28	-	TRBJ1-1	-	CASSPTSGALWGEAFF	TGTGCCAGCAGTCCTACCTCCGGCGCCTTATGGGGTGAAGCTTTCTTT
14	TRBV6-1	-	TRBJ2-7	-	CASSDSGRPYEQYF	TGTGCCAGCAGTGATTCGGGCAGGCCCTACGAGCAGTACTTC
14	TRBV5-1	-	TRBJ2-3	few	CASSLVGRGDTQYF	TGCGCCAGCAGCTTGGTGGGGCGGGGAGATACGCAGTATTTT
14	TRBV7-9	-	TRBJ2-3	-	CASSLTAGTDTQYF	TGTGCCAGCAGCTTAACGGCGGGGACAGATACGCAGTATTTT
15	TRBV4-2	-	TRBJ2-4	-	CASSQDLGPQRIQYF	TGTGCCAGCAGCCAAGATTTGGGGCCCCAAAGGATTCAGTACTTC
13	TRBV18	-	TRBJ1-1	-	CASLNSANTEAFF	TGTGCCAGCTTAAACTCCGCGAACACTGAAGCTTTCTTT
15	TRBV7-2	TRBD1	TRBJ1-5	-	CASSLQPQGNQPQHF	TGTGCCAGCAGCTTACAACCACAGGGGAATCAGCCCCAGCATTTT
15	TRBV7-2	TRBD2	TRBJ2-1	-	CASSRKTGGTDEQFF	TGTGCCAGCAGCCGAAAGACGGGAGGGACCGATGAGCAGTTCTTC
16	TRBV19	-	TRBJ2-7	-	CASSPSVAGINYEQYF	TGTGCCAGTAGCCCCTCCGTCGCAGGAATTAACTACGAGCAGTACTTC
14	TRBV11-3	-	TRBJ2-1	-	CASSLAGVGNEQFF	TGTGCCAGCAGCTTAGCGGGAGTCGGGAATGAGCAGTTCTTC
15	TRBV7-2	-	TRBJ1-1	-	CASSLPEGVNTEAFF	TGTGCCAGCAGCTTACCGGAGGGGGTGAACACTGAAGCTTTCTTT
13	TRBV7-2	-	TRBJ2-7	-	CASNLLRGNEQYF	TGTGCCAGCAACCTCCTGAGGGGAAACGAGCAGTACTTC
14	TRBV7-2	-	TRBJ1-1	-	CASSLARTVTEAFF	TGTGCCAGCAGCTTAGCGCGTACCGTCACTGAAGCTTTCTTT
15	TRBV18	TRBD1	TRBJ1-2	-	CASSPQGTGAYGYTF	TGTGCCAGCTCACCACAGGGGACAGGGGCCTATGGCTACACCTTC
13	TRBV5-8	-	TRBJ1-5	-	CASSSRGGQPQHF	TGTGCCAGCAGCTCCCGGGGTGGACAGCCCCAGCATTTT